This T cell receptor (beta chain) was sequenced in a study of OX40 agonist ivuxolimab in advanced cancers. Study outcomes and limitations: The CD4+ and CD8+ T cells in the blood had expanded clonally by week 6 at 0.1 to 3.0 mg/kg. The average count of expanded clones was higher among CD8+ T cells than among CD4+.

Generated by immunoSEQ multiplex PCR, the TCRdb table keeps only in-frame clones and is missing some. The table has about 62,000 clones, 79% seen once; the top ten hold approximately 10%. The length of the CDR3 is 17 residues. CDR1 is SGHTA, CDR2 FQGNSA, per germline. J was trimmed by 3 bases and V by 0 bases; bases with no gene match: 7. About this clone: Its specificity is unknown.

This chain links TRBV7-2 with TRBJ2-3; 9 positions match TRBD2. The sequence was obtained from an adult with an advanced solid tumor such as melanoma, head and neck, liver or kidney cancer. The specimen comprised CD4+ or CD8+ T cells sorted from blood, sampled in a trial of the OX40 agonist ivuxolimab. The CDR3 DNA reads TGTGCCAGCAGCTTAGCGGTGTTAGCGGGAGCGACAGATACGCAGTATTTT. This sequence encodes CASSLAVLAGATDTQYF.